One and the same sample provided the 17 T cell receptor beta chains below, sequenced in a study of T cells of healthy individuals. TCRdb re-called the 5' RACE reads through MiXCR, storing one row per CDR3 protein. This sample has 45,000 to 60,000 distinct CDR3 sequences; about 15% occur once, and the top ten carry about 16%. The receptors here all came from a human donor in good health.

This chain connects TRBV6-2 or TRBV6-3 to TRBJ2-2; the D gene is possibly TRBD1 (6 bases). The CDR3 is 17 residues long. Trimming stripped 2 bases from V and 5 bases from J, with 18 bases between. From germline, CDR1 is MNHEY and CDR2 SVGEGT. CDR3 protein: CASSYVMGAPETGELFF. CDR3 nucleotide sequence: TGTGCCAGCAGTTACGTCATGGGGGCTCCTGAGACCGGGGAGCTGTTTTTT.

Many counts were recorded for this clonotype. The chain uses TRBV5-1 and TRBJ2-1; a possible D gene is TRBD2 (7 bases). The CDR3 totals 17 residues. Germline CDR1 and CDR2: SGHRS and YFSETQ. V was pared by 4 bases and J by 8 bases, with 25 bases between. The CDR3: CASSLPPWGGRGDEQFF. The CDR3 DNA reads TGCGCCAGCAGCCTCCCGCCGTGGGGGGGCCGAGGCGATGAGCAGTTCTTC.

This clonotype was found many times. The chain combines TRBV6-6 with TRBJ2-2; 11 positions match TRBD2. V was pared by 6 bases and J by 8 bases, with 11 bases of the junction left unmatched. The CDR3 is 16 residues long. Germline-derived CDR1 and CDR2 are MNHNY and SVGAGI (reference sequence). CDR3 nucleotide sequence: TGTGCCAGCAGCCGCACTAGCGGGAGCGTTCAGGGGGAGCTGTTTTTT. It encodes CASSRTSGSVQGELFF.

The chain employs TRBV29-1 and TRBJ1-5; D is ambiguous. CDR1 and CDR2 (germline): SQVTM, ANQGSEA. CDR3 length: 15 residues. V lost 4 bases and J 0 bases, leaving 13 bases between the germline ends. CDR3 sequence (DNA): TGCAGCGTTGCGGTGCAGATAGGTAGCAATCAGCCCCAGCATTTT. It yields the protein CSVAVQIGSNQPQHF.

At least ten counts were recorded for this clonotype. The J gene is TRBJ1-3, the V gene TRBV14, with D unclear. CDR1 and CDR2 (germline): SGHDN, FVKESK. The CDR3 is made up of 13 amino acids. V dropped 3 bases and J dropped 4 bases, with 7 bases sitting between them. The CDR3 bases are TGTGCCAGCAGCCATACGGGCGGAAACACCATATATTTT. It is translated as CASSHTGGNTIYF.

The table lists this clonotype with a few counts. This chain uses TRBV5-1 with TRBJ1-4; 7 bases are shared with TRBD1. V was pared by 7 bases and J by 6 bases, with 9 bases of the junction left unmatched. This CDR3 contains 14 residues. The germline V gene has CDR1 SGHRS and CDR2 YFSETQ. CDR3 sequence: CASATQGRDEKLFF. In DNA, the CDR3 is TGCGCCAGCGCTACACAGGGGCGGGATGAAAAACTGTTTTTT.

There are many counts of this clonotype. The J gene is TRBJ2-1, the V gene TRBV6-6; D is ambiguous. The CDR3 sequence is 11 residues long. V was clipped by 1 base and J by 8 bases, with 3 bases between them. In germline, CDR1 is MNHNY, CDR2 SVGAGI (reference sequence). CDR3 bases: TGTGCCAGCAGTTACTGGGATGAGCAGTTCTTC. It specifies CASSYWDEQFF.

Ten or more counts support this clonotype. J is TRBJ2-1 and V is TRBV24-1; TRBD2 is a possible D gene (6 bases). CDR1 KGHDR and CDR2 SFDVKD come from the germline V gene. V lost 1 base and J 4 bases, leaving 10 bases between the germline ends. The CDR3 runs 15 residues. CDR3 protein: CATSDFNGGYNEQFF. The CDR3 DNA is TGTGCCACCAGTGATTTTAACGGGGGTTACAATGAGCAGTTCTTC.

V gene TRBV29-1 combines with J gene TRBJ2-5; the D gene is possibly TRBD1 (6 bases). The CDR3 totals 11 residues. The V gene lost 7 bases and the J gene lost 5 bases, with 11 bases spanning the gap. Germline V gene sequence: CDR1 SQVTM, CDR2 ANQGSEA. The CDR3 loop is CSGSGEETQYF. CDR3 coding DNA: TGCAGCGGCTCAGGGGAGGAGACCCAGTACTTC.

This clonotype occurred many times. The rearrangement uses TRBV6-6 and TRBJ1-6, with D unresolved. The CDR3 length is 12 residues. V gave up 4 bases and J gave up 8 bases, with 6 bases separating them. Germline CDR1 reads MNHNY; CDR2 reads SVGAGI (reference sequence). The CDR3 region is CASSSNYSPLHF. CDR3 DNA sequence: TGTGCCAGCAGTTCAAATTATTCACCCCTCCACTTT.

The table lists this clonotype with a few counts. The CDR3: CASSPGYRAGETQYF. As DNA, the CDR3 is TGTGCCAGCTCACCAGGGTACAGAGCGGGAGAGACCCAGTACTTC. The chain carries TRBV18 and TRBJ2-5; D may be TRBD2 (6 bases). The CDR3 is made up of 15 amino acids. The V and J ends lost 2 bases and 4 bases respectively, with 14 bases between them. Germline assignment: CDR1 KGHSH and CDR2 LQKENI. The whole variable domain, remainder taken from reference TRBV18 and TRBJ2-5, is NAGVMQNPRHLVRRRGQEARLRCSPMKGHSHVYWYRQLPEEGLKFMVYLQKENIIDESGMPKERFSAEFPKEGPSILRIQQVVRGDSAAYFCASSPGYRAGETQYFGPGTRLLVL.

The chain carries TRBV12-3 or TRBV12-4 and TRBJ1-1, with 7 bases aligning to TRBD1. V lost 6 bases and J lost 1; bases outside the gene matches: 8. The CDR3 consists of 15 residues. Here the CDR3 DNA reads TGTGCCAGCAGCCCTCAGGGGGGACAGAACACTGAAGCTTTCTTT. This gives the protein CASSPQGGQNTEAFF.

This sequence joins TRBV5-1 and TRBJ2-3; the D gene is possibly TRBD1 (6 bases). Trimming shortened V by 0 bases and J by 0 bases, and 14 bases separated the two germline ends. Germline CDR1 and CDR2: SGHRS and YFSETQ. The CDR3 has 17 residues. For the CDR3, the DNA is TGCGCCAGCAGCTTGGCCATTGGACAGTCTAGCACAGATACGCAGTATTTT. It encodes CASSLAIGQSSTDTQYF.

The chain combines TRBV6-5 with TRBJ2-2; D remains unclear. Trimming stripped 6 bases from V and 2 bases from J, with 13 bases between. CDR3 size: 15 residues. Germline V gene sequence: CDR1 MNHEY, CDR2 SVGAGI. The CDR3 region has the DNA TGTGCCAGCAGCCGACTCGGCTTTAACACCGGGGAGCTGTTTTTT. Amino acid sequence: CASSRLGFNTGELFF.

This clonotype has ten or more counts. The CDR3 loop reads CASRELAGLHEQFF. In DNA form, the CDR3 reads TGTGCCAGCAGAGAACTAGCGGGATTACATGAGCAGTTCTTC. The rearrangement links TRBV6-2 or TRBV6-3 to TRBJ2-1; 10 bases are a match to TRBD2. This CDR3 comprises 14 residues. With 6 bases clipped from V and 8 bases from J, the junction kept 7 bases outside the gene matches. The germline gives CDR1 MNHEY, CDR2 SVGEGT.

This clonotype was recorded at least ten times. The chain joins TRBV29-1 to TRBJ1-1, with D uncertain. Trimming took off 4 bases at V and 0 bases at J, with 9 bases between the two ends. The CDR3 covers 13 residues. Germline CDR1 reads SQVTM; CDR2 reads ANQGSEA. The DNA of the CDR3 is TGCAGCGTTGGGGTAGGGATGAACACTGAAGCTTTCTTT. Protein: CSVGVGMNTEAFF. Drawing the rest from reference TRBV29-1 and TRBJ1-1, the complete variable domain is SAVISQKPSRDICQRGTSLTIQCQVDSQVTMMFWYRQQPGQSLTLIATANQGSEATYESGFVIDKFPISRPNLTFSTLTVSNMSPEDSSIYLCSVGVGMNTEAFFGQGTRLTVV.

This clonotype was seen ten or more times. The chain employs TRBV5-1 and TRBJ2-1; the match to TRBD2 covers 9 bases. CDR3 length: 14 amino acids. V lost 2 bases to trimming and J lost 8 bases; unmatched junction nucleotides: 5. Germline V CDR1 and CDR2: SGHRS, YFSETQ. The CDR3 DNA reads as TGCGCCAGCAGCTTCGCGACTAGCGGCGATGAGCAGTTCTTC. Its protein product is CASSFATSGDEQFF.